The 19 T cell receptor beta chains below were found in one sample sequenced in a study of kidney transplant recipient with SARS-CoV-2 infection listed by TCRdb under 2021. Per the publication, the time point label means: pre-pandemic baseline sample and day 111 after first positive SARS-CoV-2 test. For sequencing, an Illumina MiSeq was employed. The raw public data were reprocessed by TCRdb itself: fastp quality trimming at Q25, MiXCR clonotype calling, in-frame beta chains only. Duplicate CDR3 protein sequences are folded into a single record with the most common DNA and genes. This sample has roughly 250,000 distinct CDR3 sequences in its table, and about 28% of those were observed once. Less than 8.5% of the sample is in the top ten clones. Material: a blood sample, obtained at baseline and between days 110 and 120 from a kidney transplant recipient. The receptors come from a male patient between 25 and 39 years old who had COVID-19 and was a kidney transplant recipient. In patients who had a transplant, some T cells may come from the graft donor.

This sequence joins TRBV27 and TRBJ1-2, with unresolved D. The CDR3 contains 17 residues. V was trimmed by 4 bases and J by 4 bases, leaving 22 bases between them. Germline CDR1 is MNHEY and CDR2 is SMNVEV (reference sequence). The chain's CDR3 is CASSYRYPGRKTYGYTF. CDR3 coding DNA: TGTGCCAGCAGTTACAGATATCCTGGCCGAAAGACCTATGGCTACACCTTC.

On this clonotype: Germline and junction disagree at one end, which may indicate a read error. V usage is TRBV7-8 and J usage is TRBJ2-4; maybe TRBD2 (6 bases). Germline CDR1 SGHVS, CDR2 FQNEAQ. The CDR3 is 20 amino acids. CDR3 bases: TGTGCCAGCAGCTTAGTGTCTAACGGGAGTTTCAACCTAGCCAAAAACATTCCGTACTTC. Its protein product is CASSLVSNGSFNLAKNIPYF.

Concerning this clonotype itself: A much larger clone lies a single base off, so this may be a read error. The V call is TRBV5-4, the J call TRBJ1-2; D remains unclear. The CDR3 runs to 14 residues. The germline gives CDR1 SGHNT, CDR2 YYREEE (reference sequence). CDR3 sequence (DNA): TGTGCCAACAGCTTACTCACCCAAGGCTATGGCTACACCTTC. Translation: CANSLLTQGYGYTF. The variable domain in full, with the rest retrieved from reference TRBV5-4 and TRBJ1-2, is ETGVTQSPTHLIKTRGQQVTLRCSSQSGHNTVSWYQQALGQGPQFIFQYYREEENGRGNFPPRFSGLQFPNYSSELNVNALELDDSALYLCANSLLTQGYGYTFGSGTRLTVV.

The rearrangement uses TRBV7-2 and TRBJ2-5; D gene unclear. V was shortened by 4 bases and J by 5 bases, with 8 bases between the two germline ends. CDR1 and CDR2 from the germline V gene are SGHTA and FQGNSA. This CDR3 is built from 12 residues. CDR3 in DNA: TGTGCCAGCAGCTCCTATGCGGAGACCCAGTACTTC. Protein sequence: CASSSYAETQYF.

Many counts were recorded for this clonotype. This CDR3 is CASSLPTPPYEQYF. The DNA for the CDR3 is TGTGCCAGCAGCCTACCCACTCCACCCTACGAGCAGTACTTC. This chain joins TRBV28 and TRBJ2-7; D gene uncertain. The ends were cut back, 6 bases at V and 2 bases at J, with 14 bases in the middle. This CDR3 is built from 14 residues. Germline V gene lookup returns CDR1 MDHEN and CDR2 SYDVKM.

Notes on this clonotype: A much larger clonotype is one base distant, so this may be a read error. The chain uses TRBV19 and TRBJ1-2; TRBD1 is a possible D gene (5 bases). There are 17 residues in the CDR3. Germline CDR1 LNHDA, CDR2 SQIVND (reference sequence). The CDR3 sequence is CASSVARTNRKTYSYTF. The CDR3 DNA is TGTGCCAGTAGTGTTGCCAGGACAAATCGAAAGACCTATAGCTACACCTTC.

As regards this clonotype: Germline is not matched at one junction end, which may reflect a read error. This rearrangement joins TRBV7-6 to TRBJ1-2; D gene uncertain. The CDR3 extends over 17 amino acids. Germline assignment: CDR1 SGHVS and CDR2 FNYEAQ. The CDR3 sequence: CAGSRRNESRKTYGYTF. CDR3 in DNA: TGTGCCGGCAGCAGACGGAATGAATCTCGAAAGACCTATGGCTACACCTTC.

This clonotype has ten or more counts. The rearrangement uses TRBV8-2 and TRBJ1-2. TRBV8-2 is a pseudogene. The CDR3 sequence is 16 residues long. The CDR3 sequence is CGSNDIDSRKTYGYTF. In DNA form, the CDR3 reads TGTGGCAGTAACGACATTGATAGCCGAAAGACCTATGGCTACACCTTC.

This clonotype showed up many times. The chain employs TRBV11-3 and TRBJ1-2, with D hard to call. Per the germline V gene, CDR1 is SGHNT and CDR2 is YENEEA. The CDR3 runs 17 residues. With 5 bases removed from V and 4 bases from J, the gap between germline ends came to 23 bases. CDR3 residues: CASSPGGDLGKTYGYTF. Written as DNA, the CDR3 is TGTGCCAGCAGCCCCGGTGGCGATCTCGGAAAGACCTATGGCTACACCTTC.

The rearrangement joins TRBV3-1 to TRBJ1-1; no reliable D call. With 5 bases removed from V and 4 bases from J, the gap between germline ends came to 23 bases. Germline V lookup: CDR1 LGHDT, CDR2 YNNKEL (reference sequence). CDR3 length: 17 residues. The DNA for the CDR3 is TGTGCCAGCAGCGAGCAAAGTCCCATTTCAATTCGCACTGAAGCTTTCTTT. It translates to CASSEQSPISIRTEAFF.

This clonotype has more than one count but fewer than ten. V and J are TRBV5-8 and TRBJ1-2; D unresolved. The CDR3 consists of 16 residues. V gave up 7 bases and J gave up 4 bases, with 23 bases separating them. The germline gives CDR1 SGHTS, CDR2 YDEGEE. The CDR3 region is CASRLGHPRKTYGYTF. DNA of the CDR3: TGTGCCAGCCGATTAGGTCATCCACGAAAGACCTATGGCTACACCTTC.

This clonotype was counted many times. J is TRBJ2-1 and V is TRBV20-1; D remains ambiguous. The V gene lost 6 bases and the J gene lost 4 bases, with 10 bases spanning the gap. Germline assignment: CDR1 DFQATT and CDR2 SNEGSKA (reference sequence). The CDR3 sequence is 12 residues long. In DNA, the CDR3 is TGCAGTGCGCCGTCAGGATACAATGAGCAGTTCTTC. The encoded protein is CSAPSGYNEQFF.

To note about this clonotype: A much larger clone sits a single nucleotide away, making a read error possible. The genes are TRBV3-1 and TRBJ1-2, with D perhaps TRBD1 (6 bases). Germline V gene sequence: CDR1 LGHDT, CDR2 YNNKEL (reference sequence). This CDR3 is 16 amino acids long. Deletions cut 0 bases from V and 9 bases from J, with 20 bases between. The CDR3 sequence is CASSQEDGQNLLSYTF. The CDR3 DNA sequence: TGTGCCAGCAGCCAAGAAGACGGACAGAACCTCCTGAGCTACACCTTC.

In its sample, this clonotype was seen many times. This rearrangement joins TRBV6-1 to TRBJ1-2; D not certain. Germline V CDR1 and CDR2: MNHNS, SASEGT. This CDR3 contains 15 residues. The germline V and J ends were trimmed by 1 base and 10 bases, with 19 bases remaining between them. The CDR3: CASSEGAQGGRDYTF. CDR3 nucleotides: TGTGCCAGCAGTGAAGGGGCACAAGGTGGGAGGGACTACACCTTC.

This clonotype was seen ten or more times. The chain has TRBV6-5 and TRBJ1-2, with 9 bases lining up with TRBD1. V lost 6 bases to trimming and J lost 6 bases; unmatched junction nucleotides: 5. The CDR3 is 13 residues long. CDR1 and CDR2 (germline): MNHEY, SVGAGI. In nucleotides, the CDR3 is TGTGCCAGCAGCTGGACAGGGGTCGATGGCTACACCTTC. This gives the protein CASSWTGVDGYTF.

Details on this clonotype: A single base separates this from a much larger clone, so it may be a read error. This CDR3 is missing its conserved last phenylalanine or tryptophan, likely due to a read error. This chain uses TRBV19 with TRBJ2-1; TRBD1 agrees at 9 bases. The CDR3 covers 16 residues. Germline assignment: CDR1 LNHDA and CDR2 SQIVND (reference sequence). V lost 5 bases to trimming and J lost 9 bases; unmatched junction nucleotides: 14. CDR3 nucleotides: TGTGCCAGTAGTTCCCCAGGGGACAGGGTTGAGAGTGAGCAGTTCCTC. Translated, it gives CASSSPGDRVESEQFL.

This clonotype was observed once. A single base separates this from a much larger clone, so it may be a read error. V and J are TRBV3-1 and TRBJ2-2; D unresolved. The CDR3 is made up of 18 amino acids. Trimming shortened V by 8 bases and J by 5 bases, and 27 bases separated the two germline ends. Germline V CDR1 and CDR2: LGHDT, YNNKEL (reference sequence). The CDR3 nucleotides read TGTGCCAGCGGCATAAATTATCCCATTTCAGGCTTGACCGGGGAGCTGTTTTTT. This translates into CASGINYPISGLTGELFF.

This clonotype was detected many times. The rearrangement links TRBV12-3 or TRBV12-4 to TRBJ2-5; D gene ambiguous. V lost 3 bases, J lost 4 bases, and 9 bases lay in between. CDR3 length: 13 amino acids. DNA of the CDR3: TGTGCCAGCAGTTTCAACGAAGGAGAGACCCAGTACTTC. It is translated as CASSFNEGETQYF.

V is TRBV20-1 and J is TRBJ2-5, with 11 bases aligning to TRBD2. CDR3 length equals 15 residues. Germline values: CDR1 DFQATT, CDR2 SNEGSKA (reference sequence). J lost 7 bases, V lost 6 bases, and 13 bases had no gene match. Here the CDR3 reads CSAVKLAGVSGTQYF. In nucleotides, the CDR3 is TGCAGTGCAGTTAAACTAGCGGGAGTCTCTGGGACCCAGTACTTC.